A selection of T cell receptor beta chains follows, all from one sample in a study of regulatory T cells in long-lasting Graves disease. TCRdb reanalysed the multiplex PCR reads using MiXCR and keeps one entry per CDR3 protein. The sample lists about 530,000 distinct CDR3 sequences; roughly 15% were seen once. These same data were also listed under a study on T cells in Graves' hyperthyroidism and ophthalmopathy.

The sequencing here drew on peripheral blood mononuclear cells (PBMCs), taken at new diagnosis, from a patient treated with antithyroid drugs. These receptors all come from a woman in her forties or fifties with Graves disease. CDR3s include the opening cysteine and the closing phenylalanine or tryptophan. A D gene is named only where the DNA matches it firmly. For some rows the clone size is stated as once, few or many, or as a class when expanded; others skip it.

D	size	V	length	J	DNA	CDR3
TRBD1	-	TRBV9	15	TRBJ2-1	TGTGCCAGCAGCTCCGGGACAGGGGGCTTCAATGAGCAGTTCTTC	CASSSGTGGFNEQFF
-	few	TRBV6-1	14	TRBJ2-3	TGTGCCAGCAGTCCTCGGCGGGTTGCAGATACGCAGTATTTT	CASSPRRVADTQYF
-	few	TRBV10-2	14	TRBJ2-5	TGCGCCAGCAGTGAGGCAGGACTACAAGAGACCCAGTACTTC	CASSEAGLQETQYF
TRBD1	many	TRBV2	18	TRBJ1-6	TGTGCCAGCAGTGAAAGAGGGGGCCAGGGGGCGCTTGCCTCACCCCTCCACTTT	CASSERGGQGALASPLHF
-	many	TRBV27	16	TRBJ1-6	TGTGCCAGCAGTTTATCCCCCGGGATGGGTAATTCACCCCTCCACTTT	CASSLSPGMGNSPLHF
-	-	TRBV30	11	TRBJ2-7	TGTGCCTGGAGTCAGGGAGACGAGCAGCACTTC	CAWSQGDEQHF
-	few	TRBV20-1	12	TRBJ2-1	TGCAGTGCTGTTTACGAACCTTCAACTCAGTTCTTC	CSAVYEPSTQFF
-	-	TRBV28	12	TRBJ2-3	TGTGCCAGCAGTTTAGCCTGGGATACGCAGTATTTT	CASSLAWDTQYF
TRBD1	few	TRBV9	14	TRBJ1-4	TGTGCCAGCAGCGAGACAGGGGAAGGCGAAAAACTGTTTTTT	CASSETGEGEKLFF
TRBD1	-	TRBV9	15	TRBJ1-3	TGTGCCAGCAGCCTAACAGGGGTCCCTGGAAACACCATATATTTT	CASSLTGVPGNTIYF
TRBD1	-	TRBV5-4	14	TRBJ1-3	TGTGCCAGCAGCGACGGACAGGGCGGAAACACCATATATTTT	CASSDGQGGNTIYF
TRBD1	many	TRBV5-1	15	TRBJ1-4	TGCGCCAGCAGCTTGTATGGACAGGAATCTGAAAAACTGTTTTTT	CASSLYGQESEKLFF
TRBD1	few	TRBV12-3/TRBV12-4	17	TRBJ1-5	TGTGCCAGCAGTTCCTCAGACAGGGGGAAGTTAAATCAGCCCCAGCATTTT	CASSSSDRGKLNQPQHF
-	many	TRBV20-1	14	TRBJ2-3	TGCAGTGCTAGAGGAGGGGTTGGCACAGATACGCAGTATTTT	CSARGGVGTDTQYF
TRBD1	-	TRBV28	14	TRBJ1-6	TGTGCCAGCAGTTCCCGGGACAGCAATTCACCCCTCCACTTT	CASSSRDSNSPLHF
-	many	TRBV5-6	18	TRBJ2-2	TGTGCCAGCAGCTACCCCGCTCAGGGCAGGGCTGGCACCGGGGAGCTGTTTTTT	CASSYPAQGRAGTGELFF
TRBD2	many	TRBV6-1	14	TRBJ2-7	TGTGCCAGCAGTCGCGGGGGAGCCCCGGACGAGCAGTACTTC	CASSRGGAPDEQYF
-	few	TRBV6-1	13	TRBJ2-4	TGTGCCAGCAGTGGGAGCGCCAAAAACATTCAGTACTTC	CASSGSAKNIQYF
-	many	TRBV6-1	14	TRBJ1-5	TGTGCCAGCAGTGCCCAGGGACCCAATCAGCCCCAGCATTTT	CASSAQGPNQPQHF
-	many	TRBV10-3	13	TRBJ1-5	TGTGCCATCAGTGGGGAGGGCGGTCAGCCCCAGCATTTT	CAISGEGGQPQHF
-	many	TRBV20-1	14	TRBJ1-2	TGCAGTGCTAGGGAGAACCTGAGGGGCTATGGCTACACCTTC	CSARENLRGYGYTF
-	many	TRBV7-8	16	TRBJ2-7	TGTGCCAGCAGCTTAGTCGCTACAGGAAACTCCTACGAGCAGTACTTC	CASSLVATGNSYEQYF
TRBD1	many	TRBV3-1	12	TRBJ1-2	TGTGCCAGCAGCCAAACGGACAGGGACTACACCTTC	CASSQTDRDYTF
-	-	TRBV24-1	17	TRBJ2-3	TGTGCCACCAGTGAGTCCGGGGGCCCCTCTAGCACAGATACGCAGTATTTT	CATSESGGPSSTDTQYF
-	many	TRBV6-1	14	TRBJ1-6	TGTGCCAGCAGTGAAGTGGGGGAACGGTCACCCCTCCACTTT	CASSEVGERSPLHF
TRBD1	many	TRBV25-1	17	TRBJ2-1	TGTGCCAGCAGTGAAAACACAGGGGGCCCAACCTACAATGAGCAGTTCTTC	CASSENTGGPTYNEQFF
-	-	TRBV11-2	15	TRBJ2-1	TGTGCCAGTAGTACCCCCGGACAGTTTCACAATGAGCAGTTCTTC	CASSTPGQFHNEQFF